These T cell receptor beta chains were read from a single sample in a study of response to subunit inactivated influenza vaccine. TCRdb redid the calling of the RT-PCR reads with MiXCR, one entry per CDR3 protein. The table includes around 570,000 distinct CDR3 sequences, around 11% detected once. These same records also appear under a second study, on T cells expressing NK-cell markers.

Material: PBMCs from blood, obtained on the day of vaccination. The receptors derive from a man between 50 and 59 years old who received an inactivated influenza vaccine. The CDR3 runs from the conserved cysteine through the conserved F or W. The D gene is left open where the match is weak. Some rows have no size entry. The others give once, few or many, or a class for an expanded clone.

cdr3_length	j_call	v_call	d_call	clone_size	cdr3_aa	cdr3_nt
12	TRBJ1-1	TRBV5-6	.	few	CASSLVHTEAFF	TGTGCCAGCAGCTTGGTTCACACTGAAGCTTTCTTT
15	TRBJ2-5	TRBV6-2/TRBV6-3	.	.	CASSYVLERKETQYF	TGTGCCAGCAGTTACGTACTAGAAAGAAAAGAGACCCAGTACTTC
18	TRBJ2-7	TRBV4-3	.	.	CASSQGKRGIGSQYEQYF	TGCGCCAGCAGCCAAGGCAAAAGAGGCATCGGGTCCCAATACGAGCAGTACTTC
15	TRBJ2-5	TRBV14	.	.	CASSGGGVRAETQYF	TGTGCCAGCAGTGGAGGAGGGGTTCGTGCGGAGACCCAGTACTTC
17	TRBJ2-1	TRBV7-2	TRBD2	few	CASSLGSRTSGRAEQFF	TGTGCCAGCAGCTTAGGGAGTAGGACTAGCGGGAGGGCGGAGCAGTTCTTC
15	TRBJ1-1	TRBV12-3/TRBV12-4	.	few	CASRPQGGDDTEAFF	TGTGCCAGCAGGCCTCAAGGGGGGGACGACACTGAAGCTTTCTTT
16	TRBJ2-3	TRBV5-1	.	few	CASSLGQPYATDTQYF	TGCGCCAGCAGCTTGGGACAACCGTACGCCACAGATACGCAGTATTTT
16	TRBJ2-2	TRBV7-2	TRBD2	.	CASSLAGTSGSKELFF	TGTGCCAGCAGCTTAGCAGGGACTAGCGGCTCGAAGGAGCTGTTTTTT
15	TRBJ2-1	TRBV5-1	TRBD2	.	CASSLLSGIGNEQFF	TGCGCCAGCAGCCTCCTGAGCGGGATTGGTAATGAGCAGTTCTTC
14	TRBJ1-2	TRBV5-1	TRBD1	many	CASSLWTGGDGYTF	TGCGCCAGCAGCCTTTGGACAGGGGGAGATGGCTACACCTTC
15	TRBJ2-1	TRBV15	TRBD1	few	CATSRAGGSGNEQFF	TGTGCCACCAGCAGAGCAGGGGGATCCGGCAATGAGCAGTTCTTC
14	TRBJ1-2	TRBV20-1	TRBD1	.	CSASLQGDTYGYTF	TGCAGTGCTAGCCTACAGGGGGATACATATGGCTACACCTTC
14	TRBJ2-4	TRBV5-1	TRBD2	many	CASSAGASKNIQYF	TGCGCCAGCAGCGCGGGAGCGAGCAAAAACATTCAGTACTTC
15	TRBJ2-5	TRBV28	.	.	CASSLFSAGKETQYF	TGTGCCAGCAGTTTATTTTCGGCAGGGAAAGAGACCCAGTACTTC
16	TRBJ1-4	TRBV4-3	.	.	CASSQAWPGPNEKLFF	TGCGCCAGCAGCCAAGCCTGGCCGGGCCCTAATGAAAAACTGTTTTTT
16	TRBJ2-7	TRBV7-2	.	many	CASSLFITDRTYEQYF	TGTGCCAGCAGCTTATTTATTACAGATAGGACGTACGAGCAGTACTTC
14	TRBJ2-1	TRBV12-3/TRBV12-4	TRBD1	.	CASSSGQVTHEQFF	TGTGCCAGCAGTTCTGGACAGGTAACCCATGAGCAGTTCTTC
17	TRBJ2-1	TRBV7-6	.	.	CASSLAPPAGWNNEQFF	TGTGCCAGCAGCTTAGCGCCCCCGGCAGGGTGGAACAATGAGCAGTTCTTC
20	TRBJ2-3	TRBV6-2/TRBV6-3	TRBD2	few	CASSTSRRLAGALGGDTQYF	TGTGCCAGCAGTACCAGCCGGCGACTAGCGGGGGCCCTCGGGGGAGATACGCAGTATTTT
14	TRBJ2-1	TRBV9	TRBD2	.	CASSVTSGVDEQFF	TGTGCCAGCAGCGTTACTAGCGGGGTGGATGAGCAGTTCTTC